Below are 25 T cell receptor beta chains sequenced from a single sample in a study of control samples from healthy donors and cancer patients. Libraries were prepared by immunoSEQ multiplex PCR; TCRdb keeps only in-frame clonotypes and omits some of them. Counted here are 200,000 to 250,000 clones, roughly 94% occurring once; the ten biggest clones make up over 1.2%. Sequences were obtained from blood. These receptors were taken from a man aged 45 to 65 in good health.

The genes are TRBV11-3 and TRBJ2-5; D possibly uses TRBD1 or TRBD2 (5 bases each). The CDR3 totals 14 residues. Germline CDR1 and CDR2: SGHNT and YENEEA. V was clipped by 0 bases and J by 7 bases, with 12 bases between them. Here the CDR3 reads CASSLEGPGGTQYF. Written as DNA, the CDR3 is TGTGCCAGCAGCTTAGAGGGACCGGGTGGGACCCAGTACTTC.

In this sample, this clone turned up once. This chain connects TRBV28 to TRBJ1-2; D gene ambiguous. The germline V and J ends were trimmed by 3 bases and 8 bases, with 10 bases remaining between them. CDR3 length: 12 amino acids. Germline values: CDR1 MDHEN, CDR2 SYDVKM. DNA of the CDR3: TGTGCCAGCAGTTTTGGACCTCTCGGCTACACCTTC. Translation gives CASSFGPLGYTF.

J is TRBJ1-1 and V is TRBV28, with D hard to call. Germline CDR1 is MDHEN and CDR2 is SYDVKM. The CDR3 totals 12 residues. V was cut by 5 bases and J by 8 bases, with 12 bases left in between. This CDR3 is CASSRRPGEAFF. In DNA form, the CDR3 reads TGTGCCAGCAGTCGCCGGCCGGGGGAAGCTTTCTTT.

The chain joins TRBV27 to TRBJ2-3; 9 positions agree with TRBD2. Germline trimming cut 5 bases from V and 7 bases from J; bases unmatched to any gene: 13. The CDR3 spans 16 residues. The germline V gene encodes CDR1 MNHEY and CDR2 SMNVEV (reference sequence). The CDR3 protein is CASSLLGGGALHTQYF. The CDR3 region has the DNA TGTGCCAGCAGTCTTTTGGGCGGGGGGGCCCTACATACGCAGTATTTT.

This clone was seen once. The chain combines TRBV6-2 or TRBV6-3 with TRBJ2-3; a possible D gene is TRBD1 (6 bases). Germline V gene sequence: CDR1 MNHEY, CDR2 SVGEGT. The CDR3 spans 12 residues. The V end lost 7 bases, the J end lost 6 bases, and 11 bases lay between the germline ends. Here the CDR3 reads CASNPRGDTQYF. The CDR3 DNA sequence: TGTGCCAGCAACCCTAGGGGGGATACGCAGTATTTT.

This chain joins TRBV2 and TRBJ1-5; no definite D call. V was trimmed by 4 bases and J by 2 bases, leaving 15 bases between them. The germline CDR1 and CDR2 sequences are SNHLY and FYNNEI. This CDR3 comprises 16 residues. DNA of the CDR3: TGTGCCAGCAGTGTAGCGTCCGGGGTGGGCAATCAGCCCCAGCATTTT. Translated: CASSVASGVGNQPQHF.

The sample holds one count of this clone. This chain joins TRBV6-5 and TRBJ2-7; D gene unclear. The CDR3 extends over 13 amino acids. V dropped 6 bases and J dropped 5 bases, with 14 bases sitting between them. Germline V gene sequence: CDR1 MNHEY, CDR2 SVGAGI. Here the CDR3 DNA reads TGTGCCAGCAGGTTAGATTTGTCTCACGAGCAGTACTTC. Translation: CASRLDLSHEQYF.

The V call is TRBV6-6, the J call TRBJ1-5; the D gene is possibly TRBD1 (5 bases). This CDR3 region has 15 residues. V was trimmed by 6 bases and J by 11 bases, leaving 23 bases between them. Germline V gene sequence: CDR1 MNHNY, CDR2 SVGAGI (reference sequence). CDR3 protein: CASSFKGQVSLTQHF. CDR3 DNA sequence: TGTGCCAGCAGCTTCAAGGGGCAGGTTTCCCTTACCCAGCATTTT.

The genes are TRBV18 and TRBJ1-6; perhaps TRBD1 as D (5 bases). V was shortened by 3 bases and J by 8 bases, with 17 bases between the two germline ends. The CDR3 runs 16 residues. Germline V gene lookup returns CDR1 KGHSH and CDR2 LQKENI. The CDR3, as DNA: TGTGCCAGCTCACCTCCCGGGGGGGGTTTTTATTCACCCCTCCACTTT. Translating gives CASSPPGGGFYSPLHF.

This clone appeared a single time. In DNA, the CDR3 is TGTGCCAGCAGCCCATCTACCACTGAAGAGACCCAGTACTTC. Its translation is CASSPSTTEETQYF. J is TRBJ2-5 and V is TRBV7-2; D unclear. From germline, CDR1 is SGHTA and CDR2 FQGNSA. This CDR3 region has 14 residues. V lost 5 bases and J lost 3, with 13 bases in between.

The rearrangement links TRBV2 to TRBJ1-5; 7 positions agree with TRBD1. V was clipped by 2 bases and J by 9 bases; unmatched bases: 7. The CDR3 sequence is 14 residues long. Germline-derived CDR1 and CDR2 are SNHLY and FYNNEI. CDR3 in amino acids: CASSERQGGGPQHF. The CDR3 bases are TGTGCCAGCAGTGAAAGACAGGGTGGAGGGCCCCAGCATTTT.

This rearrangement joins TRBV5-5 to TRBJ1-1; 9 nucleotides line up with TRBD1. This CDR3 is built from 16 residues. Per germline, CDR1 SGHKS and CDR2 YYEKEE (reference sequence). V lost 0 bases to trimming and J lost 1 base; unmatched junction nucleotides: 4. CDR3 region: CASSLVGQGWNTEAFF. DNA of the CDR3: TGTGCCAGCAGCTTGGTCGGACAGGGGTGGAACACTGAAGCTTTCTTT.

The V and J genes are TRBV30 and TRBJ2-3; D may correspond to TRBD1 or TRBD2 (5 bases each). With 2 bases removed from V and 2 bases from J, the gap between germline ends came to 14 bases. The CDR3 covers 15 residues. Germline-derived CDR1 and CDR2 are GTSNPN and SVGIG (reference sequence). CDR3 sequence (DNA): TGTGCCTGGAGTAGGGACCTCGAAACCACAGATACGCAGTATTTT. Its translation: CAWSRDLETTDTQYF. The full variable domain, with the rest looked up from reference TRBV30 and TRBJ2-3, is SQTIHQWPATLVQPVGSPLSLECTVEGTSNPNLYWYRQAAGRGLQLLFYSVGIGQISSEVPQNLSASRPQDRQFILSSKKLLLSDSGFYLCAWSRDLETTDTQYFGPGTRLTVL.

The chain uses TRBV18 and TRBJ1-1, with D perhaps TRBD1 (5 bases). Between the trimmed V and J ends, which lost 4 bases and 1 base, there was a span of 10 bases. CDR1 KGHSH and CDR2 LQKENI come from the germline V gene. The CDR3 runs to 14 residues. The CDR3 DNA reads TGTGCCAGCTCACAGTATACAGGGAACACTGAAGCTTTCTTT. Translating gives CASSQYTGNTEAFF.

This clone was found a few times. The chain joins TRBV6-1 to TRBJ1-2; tentative D call: TRBD1 (6 bases). The V and J ends lost 3 bases and 1 base respectively, with 12 bases between them. There are 15 residues in the CDR3. CDR1 MNHNS and CDR2 SASEGT come from the germline V gene. The CDR3 nucleotides are TGTGCCAGCAGTGATCGAACAGGGTTTAACTATGGCTACACCTTC. Encoded protein: CASSDRTGFNYGYTF.

The rearrangement joins TRBV6-2 or TRBV6-3 to TRBJ2-7; D unresolved. Between the trimmed V and J ends, which lost 6 bases and 5 bases, there was a span of 11 bases. CDR1 is MNHEY and CDR2 is SVGEGT in the germline V gene. The CDR3 is made up of 12 amino acids. The CDR3 DNA reads as TGTGCCAGCAGCCGTCGTCGCGACGAGCAGTACTTC. The encoded protein is CASSRRRDEQYF.

This sequence joins TRBV6-6 and TRBJ2-7, with TRBD1 matching 8 bases. CDR1 and CDR2 (germline): MNHNY, SVGAGI (reference sequence). The CDR3 is 14 residues long. Trimming at V came to 4 bases and at J to 7 bases, leaving 9 bases not matched to a gene. CDR3 in DNA: TGTGCCAGCAGTTCCGGGACAGGTATTAAGGAGCAGTACTTC. Its translation: CASSSGTGIKEQYF.

V gene TRBV10-3 combines with J gene TRBJ1-2; TRBD1 matches 11 bases. The CDR3 length is 15 residues. Germline V gene data show CDR1 as ENHRY and CDR2 as SYGVKD. With V trimmed by 6 bases and J by 0 bases, 3 bases remained unmatched. Written as DNA, the CDR3 is TGTGCCATCAGGGGACAGGGGGGGGCTAACTATGGCTACACCTTC. Protein product: CAIRGQGGANYGYTF.

The chain couples TRBV11-2 to TRBJ1-1; 7 bases match TRBD1. The germline CDR1 and CDR2 sequences are SGHAT and FQNNGV. This CDR3 is 12 amino acids long. Germline trimming cut 3 bases from V and 9 bases from J; bases unmatched to any gene: 4. The CDR3 DNA reads as TGTGCCAGCAGCTTCTCGACAGGGCAAGCTTTCTTT. Its protein product is CASSFSTGQAFF. Full variable domain (remainder filled in from reference TRBV11-2 and TRBJ1-1): EAGVAQSPRYKIIEKRQSVAFWCNPISGHATLYWYQQILGQGPKLLIQFQNNGVVDDSQLPKDRFSAERLKGVDSTLKIQPAKLEDSAVYLCASSFSTGQAFFGQGTRLTVV.

This clone was seen a single time. The chain recombines TRBV2 with TRBJ1-5; D perhaps matches TRBD1 (5 bases). Germline V lookup: CDR1 SNHLY, CDR2 FYNNEI. With 2 bases removed from V and 6 bases from J, the gap between germline ends came to 11 bases. The CDR3 has 14 residues. The CDR3 region is CASSEMRGGQPQHF. For the CDR3, the DNA is TGTGCCAGCAGTGAAATGAGGGGAGGTCAGCCCCAGCATTTT.

This chain uses TRBV6-2 or TRBV6-3 with TRBJ2-3; D is perhaps TRBD1 (6 bases). V lost 1 base and J 0 bases, leaving 17 bases between the germline ends. This CDR3 is built from 18 residues. From germline, CDR1 is MNHEY and CDR2 SVGEGT. CDR3 bases: TGTGCCAGCAGTTACTTCCTTCGAGTGGACAGAAGCACAGATACGCAGTATTTT. Encoded protein: CASSYFLRVDRSTDTQYF.

This clone was counted a single time. The rearrangement uses TRBV18 and TRBJ1-1; D is undetermined. The germline V gene has CDR1 KGHSH and CDR2 LQKENI. The CDR3 length is 13 residues. Trimming removed 5 bases from V and 5 bases from J, with 12 bases in between. Written as DNA, the CDR3 is TGTGCCAGCTCAGAGGGCCTCGGGACTGAAGCTTTCTTT. Its translation is CASSEGLGTEAFF.

The V and J genes are TRBV28 and TRBJ1-3; the match to TRBD1 covers 11 bases. The CDR3 is 18 residues long. Per germline, CDR1 MDHEN and CDR2 SYDVKM. V gave up 3 bases and J gave up 3 bases; unmatched junction bases: 10. DNA of the CDR3: TGTGCCAGCAGTTTGTGGACAGGGGGCTCAGGGGGTGGAAACACCATATATTTT. Encoded protein: CASSLWTGGSGGGNTIYF. The whole variable domain, filled in from reference TRBV28 and TRBJ1-3, reads DVKVTQSSRYLVKRTGEKVFLECVQDMDHENMFWYRQDPGLGLRLIYFSYDVKMKEKGDIPEGYSVSREKKERFSLILESASTNQTSMYLCASSLWTGGSGGGNTIYFGEGSWLTVV.

The V gene is TRBV5-4, the J gene TRBJ2-5; possibly TRBD2 for D (6 bases). V was trimmed by 4 bases and J by 1 base, leaving 11 bases between them. CDR3 length: 14 amino acids. Germline V gene data show CDR1 as SGHNT and CDR2 as YYREEE (reference sequence). The CDR3 loop is CASSRGTSQETQYF. The CDR3 DNA reads as TGTGCCAGCAGCCGCGGGACCTCCCAAGAGACCCAGTACTTC.

V usage is TRBV2 and J usage is TRBJ2-5; D uncertain. Between the trimmed V and J ends, which lost 5 bases and 5 bases, there was a span of 9 bases. The CDR3 consists of 12 residues. Looked up from germline, CDR1 is SNHLY and CDR2 is FYNNEI. The DNA for the CDR3 is TGTGCCAGCAGTTACACTGCGGAGACCCAGTACTTC. It translates to CASSYTAETQYF.